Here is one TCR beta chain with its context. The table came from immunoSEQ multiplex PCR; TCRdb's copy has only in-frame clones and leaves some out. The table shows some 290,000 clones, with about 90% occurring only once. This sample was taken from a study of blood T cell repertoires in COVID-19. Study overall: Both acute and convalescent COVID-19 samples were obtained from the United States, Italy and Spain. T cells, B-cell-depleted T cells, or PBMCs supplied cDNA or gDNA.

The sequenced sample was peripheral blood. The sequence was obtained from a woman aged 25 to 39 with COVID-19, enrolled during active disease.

The CDR3 region is CASSWTTDPYNEQFF. The CDR3 nucleotides are TGCGCCAGCAGCTGGACGACAGACCCTTACAATGAGCAGTTCTTC. The chain has TRBV5-1 and TRBJ2-1, with D possibly matching TRBD1 (5 bases). The CDR3 contains 15 residues. The V gene's germline CDR1 is SGHRS and CDR2 YFSETQ. Trimming took 3 bases from V and 4 from J, leaving 14 bases between them.